This is a list of T cell receptor beta chains from one sample in a study of cytomegalovirus exposure and HLA in healthy donors. This table comes from immunoSEQ multiplex PCR, and its TCRdb copy is limited to in-frame clones, with some not included. This table has 90,000 to 150,000 clones, around 84% appearing once. Sequencing input: PBMCs. The origin of the receptors is a woman aged 25-40 years in good health and CMV-seropositive. Both conserved end residues are part of each CDR3. A D gene is named only where the DNA matches it firmly. Rows give clone size only sometimes, using once, few, many, or a class for an expanded clone.

j_gene,d_gene,abundance,v_gene,CDR3nt,CDR3aa
TRBJ1-4,.,.,TRBV5-4,TGTGCCAGCAGCTTGGGGACAGCCCTTAATGAAAAACTGTTTTTT,CASSLGTALNEKLFF
TRBJ1-1,.,few,TRBV7-6,TGTGCCAGCAGCCATTCAGAGAACACTGAAGCTTTCTTT,CASSHSENTEAFF
TRBJ1-2,TRBD1,.,TRBV19,TGTGCCAGTAGTCTCGACAGGGACTATGGCTACACCTTC,CASSLDRDYGYTF
TRBJ1-2,TRBD1,.,TRBV19,TGTGCCAGTAGCCAGGGACAGAACTCTAACTATGGCTACACCTTC,CASSQGQNSNYGYTF
TRBJ2-1,.,.,TRBV5-6,TGTGCCAGCAGCTTGGCTGGAAGGGGTAAGCATGAGCAGTTCTTC,CASSLAGRGKHEQFF
TRBJ1-6,.,.,TRBV27,TGTGCCAGCAGTTGGAACGGAGATAATTCACCCCTCCACTTT,CASSWNGDNSPLHF
TRBJ2-7,.,.,TRBV11-2,TGTGCCAGCAGCCAACCCGGGATATACGAGCAGTACTTC,CASSQPGIYEQYF
TRBJ1-2,.,.,TRBV2,TGTGCCAGCACTCAAGGGGCGGCCTATGGCTACACCTTC,CASTQGAAYGYTF
TRBJ1-5,TRBD1,few,TRBV5-8,TGTGCCAGCAGCACGCGGACAGGAGGCAGGCCCCAGCATTTT,CASSTRTGGRPQHF
TRBJ2-3,.,.,TRBV19,TGTGCCAGTAGTGTGGACAGAGACACAGATACGCAGTATTTT,CASSVDRDTDTQYF
TRBJ2-2,TRBD2,.,TRBV7-9,TGTTCCAGCAGCCCGAACGAGGGACTAGCGGGGGCCGGGGAGCTGTTTTTT,CSSSPNEGLAGAGELFF
TRBJ1-1,.,.,TRBV6-6,TGTGCCAGCAGCGACAGCTTGAACACTGAAGCTTTCTTT,CASSDSLNTEAFF
TRBJ1-2,.,.,TRBV23-1,TGCGCCAGCAGTCAATCGGTTGAAGGTCCTCGGGGAGGAGGCTACACCTTC,CASSQSVEGPRGGGYTF
TRBJ2-5,.,few,TRBV28,TGTGCCAGCTGGGCTGGGGAGGCCGAGGGGGAGACCCAGTACTTC,CASWAGEAEGETQYF
TRBJ1-2,TRBD1,.,TRBV13,TGTGCCAGCAGCATACAGGGGAACTATGGCTACACCTTC,CASSIQGNYGYTF
TRBJ2-5,TRBD1,.,TRBV19,TGTGCCAGTAGCCAGGGGGCGGGCGAGACCCAGTACTTC,CASSQGAGETQYF
TRBJ1-6,.,.,TRBV27,TGTGCCAGCAGGGGCGGGGGCGCCTATAATTCACCCCTCCACTTT,CASRGGGAYNSPLHF
TRBJ2-1,TRBD2,.,TRBV7-3,TGTGCCAGCAGCTTAAGTGTGTCGGGGGGGGCCCATAATGAGCAGTTCTTC,CASSLSVSGGAHNEQFF
TRBJ2-1,TRBD2,.,TRBV4-1,TGCGCCAGCAGCCAAGTGTCTCCAAGCGGGGGGGCGGGAGGCTATGAGCAGTTCTTC,CASSQVSPSGGAGGYEQFF
TRBJ1-6,TRBD1,.,TRBV5-1,TGCGCCAGCAGCAACGGGGGGACAGGGGGTGAGTCACCCCTCCACTTT,CASSNGGTGGESPLHF
TRBJ2-2,TRBD2,.,TRBV9,TGTGCCAGCAGCGTCGGGACTACAGGGAACACCGGGGAGCTGTTTTTT,CASSVGTTGNTGELFF
TRBJ2-3,TRBD2,.,TRBV4-2,TGTGCCAGCAGCCCCCGGACTAGCGGGGGAAGAACAGATACGCAGTATTTT,CASSPRTSGGRTDTQYF
TRBJ1-1,.,few,TRBV5-1,TGCGCCAGCAGCCACAGGGAAGGGTACACTGAAGCTTTCTTT,CASSHREGYTEAFF
TRBJ2-3,TRBD1,.,TRBV4-2,TGTGCCAGCAGCCAAGGGACAGGGGGCAAGAGTTTCGAAGATACGCAGTATTTT,CASSQGTGGKSFEDTQYF
TRBJ2-3,TRBD2,.,TRBV7-3,TGTGCCAGCAGCTTAAACGGGGGGGGTGGCACAGATACGCAGTATTTT,CASSLNGGGGTDTQYF
TRBJ1-4,.,.,TRBV4-3,TGCGCCAGCAGCCAAGATCCCCGACACCCTGAAAAACTGTTTTTT,CASSQDPRHPEKLFF
TRBJ2-1,TRBD1,.,TRBV7-2,TGTGCCAGCAGCCCCCGGGACAGGGGAAGGTACAATGAGCAGTTCTTC,CASSPRDRGRYNEQFF
TRBJ1-3,.,.,TRBV5-1,TGCGCCAGCAGCTTGGCGGCGCAGGGAACGAACACCATATATTTT,CASSLAAQGTNTIYF
TRBJ1-2,.,.,TRBV4-1,TGCGCCAGCAGCCAGTGGGGCGCCGGCTACACCTTC,CASSQWGAGYTF
TRBJ1-2,.,.,TRBV5-4,TGTGCCAGCAGCTTCGAGCCGGGCAGCCAGGGGTATGGCTACACCTTC,CASSFEPGSQGYGYTF
TRBJ2-1,TRBD2,.,TRBV25-1,TGTGCCAGCAGTGTCGGGGGACTAGCGCTCTCCAGTGAGCAGTTCTTC,CASSVGGLALSSEQFF
TRBJ2-3,TRBD1,.,TRBV5-6,TGTGCCAGCAGCCCCGGACAGGGGATCACAGATACGCAGTATTTT,CASSPGQGITDTQYF
TRBJ1-6,TRBD1,.,TRBV28,TGTGCCGGGCGACAGGGGCTTAATTCACCCCTCCACTTT,CAGRQGLNSPLHF
TRBJ1-1,TRBD1,.,TRBV4-1,TGCGCCAGCAGCCAGTGGACAGGGACGAACACTGAAGCTTTCTTT,CASSQWTGTNTEAFF
TRBJ2-3,TRBD2,.,TRBV4-2,TGTGCCAGCAGCCAAGTTGCCGGGACTAGCGGGGGGACTCCAGATACGCAGTATTTT,CASSQVAGTSGGTPDTQYF
TRBJ2-5,TRBD1,.,TRBV29-1,TGCAGCGTTGAAGGGGGGCCGGGACAGGGCCAAGAGACCCAGTACTTC,CSVEGGPGQGQETQYF
TRBJ2-7,.,once,TRBV29-1,TGCAGCGTTGGGAGGGGCGCCCCCTACGAGCAGTACTTC,CSVGRGAPYEQYF
TRBJ2-5,TRBD2,.,TRBV2,TGTGCCAGCAAGTTAGCGGGGGGTCAAGAGACCCAGTACTTC,CASKLAGGQETQYF
TRBJ2-2,.,.,TRBV7-2,TGTGCCAGCAGCCGATTAAGCGGCACCGGGGAGCTGTTTTTT,CASSRLSGTGELFF
TRBJ2-5,.,.,TRBV29-1,TGCAGCGTCGAGCCATGGGAGGCGATACAAGAGACCCAGTACTTC,CSVEPWEAIQETQYF
TRBJ2-5,TRBD2,.,TRBV9,TGTGCCAGCAGCCCCTCGCGACTAGCGGGCCAAGAGACCCAGTACTTC,CASSPSRLAGQETQYF
TRBJ1-6,.,.,TRBV2,TGTGCCAGCGCTCCGACAGGCCCAGAGGAGCCCCTCCACTTT,CASAPTGPEEPLHF
TRBJ2-7,.,.,TRBV29-1,TGCAGCGTTGTACGAGGTACCTCCTACGAGCAGTACTTC,CSVVRGTSYEQYF
TRBJ2-7,TRBD1,.,TRBV13,TGTGCCAGCAGCTCCCCGGGACAGGGTAACGAGCAGTACTTC,CASSSPGQGNEQYF
TRBJ2-2,.,.,TRBV1,TGCACCAGCAGACGGGGGGACCCCGCGCTGATTGGCGGGGAGCTGTTTTTT,CTSRRGDPALIGGELFF
TRBJ1-2,.,.,TRBV19,TGTGCCAGTAGTATGAATAGGAGGGGCTATGGCTACACCTTC,CASSMNRRGYGYTF
TRBJ2-3,.,.,TRBV6-4,TGTGCCAGCAGTGCCGAGGCAACCGGTACGCAGTATTTT,CASSAEATGTQYF
TRBJ2-7,.,.,TRBV2,TGTGCCAGCACTTCACAGGGATGGGACGAGCAGTACTTC,CASTSQGWDEQYF